The clone carrying this T cell receptor (beta chain) came up a few times. What it binds is unknown. A universal primer binding site was introduced by template switching. The final cDNA contained unique molecular identifiers. TCRdb redid the calling of the 5' RACE reads with MiXCR, one entry per CDR3 protein. Counted here are roughly 470,000 distinct CDR3 sequences, 14% occurring once; the ten biggest clones make up around 0.98%. Trimming stripped 0 bases from V and 4 bases from J, with 7 bases between. CDR1 is SGHVS and CDR2 is FQNEAQ in the germline V gene. The CDR3 length is 14 residues. This entry is derived from a study of identical twins. Study-wide results and limits: Some out-of-frame alpha sequences were shared by twins, and these showed excess low generation probability. Cord blood beta clonotypes that were abundant carried fewer insertions, and memory repertoires showed no such trend. Within beta out-of-frame sequences, the excess sharing observed between twins was weaker.

This sample also appeared in a second study, on yellow fever vaccine responses in identical twins.

The sequence was obtained from a woman aged 18-30 years in good health. The sequenced sample was CD4+ T cells sorted from blood. This rearrangement joins TRBV7-8 to TRBJ1-5; no reliable D call. CDR3 residues: CASSLAQRNQPQHF. CDR3 coding DNA: TGTGCCAGCAGCTTAGCACAGAGAAATCAGCCCCAGCATTTT.